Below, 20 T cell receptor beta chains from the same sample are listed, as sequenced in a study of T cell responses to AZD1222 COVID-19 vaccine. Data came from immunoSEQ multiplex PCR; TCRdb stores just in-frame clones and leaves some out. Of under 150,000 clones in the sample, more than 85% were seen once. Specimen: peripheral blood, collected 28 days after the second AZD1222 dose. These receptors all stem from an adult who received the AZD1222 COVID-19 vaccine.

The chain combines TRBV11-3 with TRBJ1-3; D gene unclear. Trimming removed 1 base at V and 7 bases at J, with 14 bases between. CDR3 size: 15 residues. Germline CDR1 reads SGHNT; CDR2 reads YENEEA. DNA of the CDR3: TGTGCCAGCAGCTTAGCAGCGGTAGACTCGAACACCATATATTTT. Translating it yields CASSLAAVDSNTIYF.

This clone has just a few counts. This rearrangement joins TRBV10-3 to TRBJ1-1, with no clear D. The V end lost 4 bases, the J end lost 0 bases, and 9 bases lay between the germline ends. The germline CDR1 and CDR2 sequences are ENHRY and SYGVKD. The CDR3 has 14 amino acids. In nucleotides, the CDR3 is TGTGCCATCAGTGGGGCGAGCATGAACACTGAAGCTTTCTTT. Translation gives CAISGASMNTEAFF.

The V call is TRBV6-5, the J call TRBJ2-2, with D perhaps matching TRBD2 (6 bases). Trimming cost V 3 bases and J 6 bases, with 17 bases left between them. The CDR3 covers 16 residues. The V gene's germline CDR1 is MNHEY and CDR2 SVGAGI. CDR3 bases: TGTGCCAGCAGTTATTCCAGCGGAGGGGTCCCCGGGGAGCTGTTTTTT. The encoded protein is CASSYSSGGVPGELFF.

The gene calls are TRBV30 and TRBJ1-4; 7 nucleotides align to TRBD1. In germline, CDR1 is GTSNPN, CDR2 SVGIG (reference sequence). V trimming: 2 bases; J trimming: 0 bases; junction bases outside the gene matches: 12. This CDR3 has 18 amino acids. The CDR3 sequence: CAWSTRTGLVATNEKLFF. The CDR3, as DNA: TGTGCCTGGAGTACGCGGACAGGATTAGTTGCAACTAATGAAAAACTGTTTTTT.

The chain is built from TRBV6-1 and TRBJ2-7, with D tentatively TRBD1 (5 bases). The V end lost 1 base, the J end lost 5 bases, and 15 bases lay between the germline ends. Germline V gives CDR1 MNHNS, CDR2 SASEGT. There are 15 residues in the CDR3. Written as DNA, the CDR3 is TGTGCCAGCAGTGAAGGCGGCAGGGCGCTCGACGAGCAGTACTTC. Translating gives CASSEGGRALDEQYF.

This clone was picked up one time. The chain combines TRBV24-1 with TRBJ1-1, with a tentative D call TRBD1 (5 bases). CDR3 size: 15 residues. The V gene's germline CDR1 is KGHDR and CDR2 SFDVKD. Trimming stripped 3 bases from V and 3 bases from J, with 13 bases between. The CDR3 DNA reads TGTGCCACCAGTGATGGGCAAGGAGGGGACACTGAAGCTTTCTTT. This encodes CATSDGQGGDTEAFF.

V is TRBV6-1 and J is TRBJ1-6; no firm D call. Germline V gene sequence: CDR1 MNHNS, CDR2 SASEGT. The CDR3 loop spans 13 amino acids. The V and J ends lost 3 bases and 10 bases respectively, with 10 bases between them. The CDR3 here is CASSDLFGSPLHF. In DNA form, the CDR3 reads TGTGCCAGCAGTGATCTGTTTGGCTCACCCCTCCACTTT.

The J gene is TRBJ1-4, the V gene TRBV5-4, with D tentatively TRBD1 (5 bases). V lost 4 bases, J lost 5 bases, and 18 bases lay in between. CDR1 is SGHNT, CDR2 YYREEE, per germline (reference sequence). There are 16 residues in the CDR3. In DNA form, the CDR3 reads TGTGCCAGCAGCCCCGAACAGGACTCTTTGAATGAAAAACTGTTTTTT. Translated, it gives CASSPEQDSLNEKLFF.

CDR3 bases: TGTGCCAGCAGTTTGCGACAAAGGAGCACTGAAGCTTTCTTT. It translates to CASSLRQRSTEAFF. This chain connects TRBV2 to TRBJ1-1; D not resolved. Trimming removed 5 bases from V and 4 bases from J, with 14 bases in between. The CDR3 has 14 amino acids. CDR1 SNHLY and CDR2 FYNNEI come from the germline V gene. The full variable domain, with the rest looked up from reference TRBV2 and TRBJ1-1, is EPEVTQTPSHQVTQMGQEVILRCVPISNHLYFYWYRQILGQKVEFLVSFYNNEISEKSEIFDDQFSVERPDGSNFTLKIRSTKLEDSAMYFCASSLRQRSTEAFFGQGTRLTVV.

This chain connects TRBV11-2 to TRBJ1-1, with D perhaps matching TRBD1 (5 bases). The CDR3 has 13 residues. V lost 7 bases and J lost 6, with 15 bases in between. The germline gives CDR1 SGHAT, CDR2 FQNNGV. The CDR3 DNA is TGTGCCAGCACCGCCCGAGGGGATGCTGAAGCTTTCTTT. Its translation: CASTARGDAEAFF.

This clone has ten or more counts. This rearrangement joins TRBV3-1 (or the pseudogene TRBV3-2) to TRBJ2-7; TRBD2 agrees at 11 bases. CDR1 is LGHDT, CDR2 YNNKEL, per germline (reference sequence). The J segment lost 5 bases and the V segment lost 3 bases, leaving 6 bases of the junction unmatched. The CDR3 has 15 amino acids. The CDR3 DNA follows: TGTGCCAGCAGCCAGTTTTTAGCGGGGGGGCACGAGCAGTACTTC. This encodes CASSQFLAGGHEQYF.

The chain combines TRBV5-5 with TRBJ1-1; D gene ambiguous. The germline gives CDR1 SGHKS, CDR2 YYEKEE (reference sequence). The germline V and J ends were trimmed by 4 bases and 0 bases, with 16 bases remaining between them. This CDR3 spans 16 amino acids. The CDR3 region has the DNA TGTGCCAGCAGCCCCTCGGACGTCCGCATGAACACTGAAGCTTTCTTT. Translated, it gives CASSPSDVRMNTEAFF.

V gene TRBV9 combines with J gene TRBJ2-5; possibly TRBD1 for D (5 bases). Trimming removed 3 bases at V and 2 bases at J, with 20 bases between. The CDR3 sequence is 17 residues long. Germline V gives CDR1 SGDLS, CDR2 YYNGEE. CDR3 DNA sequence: TGTGCCAGCAGCGCCAATTCGATTTCGACAGTACAAGAGACCCAGTACTTC. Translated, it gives CASSANSISTVQETQYF.

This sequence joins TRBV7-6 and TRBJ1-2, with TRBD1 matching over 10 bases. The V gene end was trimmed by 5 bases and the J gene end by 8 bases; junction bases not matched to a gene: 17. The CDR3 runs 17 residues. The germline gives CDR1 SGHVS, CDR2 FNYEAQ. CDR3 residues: CASSTRLRDRGFNGYTF. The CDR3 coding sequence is TGTGCCAGCAGCACTAGGCTCCGGGACAGGGGATTTAACGGCTACACCTTC.

The CDR3 protein is CASSPQGWTEAFF. The DNA of the CDR3 is TGTGCCAGCAGCCCGCAGGGTTGGACTGAAGCTTTCTTT. This sequence joins TRBV6-5 and TRBJ1-1, with a tentative D call TRBD1 (5 bases). Per the germline V gene, CDR1 is MNHEY and CDR2 is SVGAGI. Trimming shortened V by 6 bases and J by 5 bases, and 13 bases separated the two germline ends. This CDR3 is 13 amino acids long.

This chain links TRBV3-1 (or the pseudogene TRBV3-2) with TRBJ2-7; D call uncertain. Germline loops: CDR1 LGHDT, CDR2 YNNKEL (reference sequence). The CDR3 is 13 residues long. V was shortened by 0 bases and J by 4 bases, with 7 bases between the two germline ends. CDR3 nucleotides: TGTGCCAGCAGCCAAGACGCCCTATACGAGCAGTACTTC. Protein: CASSQDALYEQYF.

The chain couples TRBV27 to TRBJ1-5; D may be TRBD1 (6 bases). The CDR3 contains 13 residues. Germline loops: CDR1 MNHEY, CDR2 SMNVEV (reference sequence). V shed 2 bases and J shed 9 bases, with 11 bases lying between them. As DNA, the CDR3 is TGTGCCAGCAGTTTAGTCAGGGGTAGGCCCCAGCATTTT. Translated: CASSLVRGRPQHF.

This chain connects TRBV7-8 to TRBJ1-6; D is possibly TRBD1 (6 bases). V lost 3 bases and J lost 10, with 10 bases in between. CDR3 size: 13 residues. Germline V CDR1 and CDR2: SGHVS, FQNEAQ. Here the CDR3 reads CASSFYRESPLHF. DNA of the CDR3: TGTGCCAGCAGCTTTTACAGGGAGTCACCCCTCCACTTT.

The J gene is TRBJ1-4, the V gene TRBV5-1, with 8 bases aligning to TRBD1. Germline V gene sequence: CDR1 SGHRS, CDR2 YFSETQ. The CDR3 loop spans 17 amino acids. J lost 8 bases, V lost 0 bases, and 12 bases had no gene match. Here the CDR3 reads CASSLVSGGAGSEKLFF. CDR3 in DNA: TGCGCCAGCAGCTTGGTGTCAGGGGGCGCCGGTAGCGAAAAACTGTTTTTT.

The CDR3 region is CASSSRQGLGYGYTF. Here the CDR3 DNA reads TGTGCCAGCAGTTCCCGACAGGGGTTAGGGTATGGCTACACCTTC. The V gene is TRBV27, the J gene TRBJ1-2, with 8 bases lining up with TRBD1. The CDR3 consists of 15 residues. The germline V gene encodes CDR1 MNHEY and CDR2 SMNVEV (reference sequence). V was pared by 4 bases and J by 5 bases, with 9 bases of the junction left unmatched.